This passage covers 18 T cell receptor beta chains from one sample sequenced in a study of Graves' ophthalmopathy and Graves' hyperthyroidism. RNA transcripts served as template for amplifying TCR beta CDR3 sequences. Second-round multiplex PCR followed a first-round RT-PCR using HTBI primers. TCRdb independently ran MiXCR on the multiplex PCR reads; one entry per CDR3 protein. The sample consists of hundreds of thousands of distinct CDR3 sequences, over 40% of them appearing once. Sequenced sample: peripheral blood. These TCRs come from an adult man with Graves' ophthalmopathy.

This clonotype was found a few times. The chain combines TRBV29-1 with TRBJ2-3; TRBD2 matches 7 bases. V lost 4 bases to trimming and J lost 5 bases; unmatched junction nucleotides: 3. Germline CDR1 SQVTM, CDR2 ANQGSEA. The CDR3 sequence is 12 residues long. CDR3 residues: CSVVLAKDTQYF. Written as DNA, the CDR3 is TGCAGCGTTGTACTAGCGAAAGATACGCAGTATTTT.

Comments on this clonotype: Being one base from a much bigger clone, this may be a read error. The V call is TRBV7-9, the J call TRBJ1-2, with 7 bases matching TRBD1. CDR1 is SEHNR, CDR2 FQNEAQ, per germline (reference sequence). The CDR3 runs 14 residues. Germline trimming cut 5 bases from V and 4 bases from J; bases unmatched to any gene: 7. The DNA for the CDR3 is TGTGCCAGCAGCCTCACCGGGACAGTCTATGGCTACACCTTC. This gives the protein CASSLTGTVYGYTF.

Ten or more counts support this clonotype. The chain joins TRBV10-3 to TRBJ2-5; 8 nucleotides line up with TRBD1. CDR3 length equals 18 residues. The germline V gene has CDR1 ENHRY and CDR2 SYGVKD. J gave up 5 bases and V 3 bases, and 17 bases lay outside the gene matches. CDR3 protein: CAISDSGTGLLKGETQYF. As DNA, the CDR3 is TGTGCCATCAGTGACTCCGGGACAGGTCTTCTAAAGGGGGAGACCCAGTACTTC.

This clonotype occurred many times. The V gene is TRBV29-1, the J gene TRBJ1-1, with D uncertain. Germline V gene data show CDR1 as SQVTM and CDR2 as ANQGSEA. Trimming stripped 1 base from V and 1 base from J, with 7 bases between. The CDR3 sequence is 13 residues long. This chain's CDR3 is CSVEGPENTEAFF. CDR3 bases: TGCAGCGTTGAAGGGCCAGAGAACACTGAAGCTTTCTTT.

There are many counts of this clonotype. The chain combines TRBV10-2 with TRBJ1-5; possibly TRBD1 for D (5 bases). This CDR3 contains 15 residues. Germline lookup yields CDR1 WSHSY and CDR2 SAAADI. Trimming removed 2 bases at V and 2 bases at J, with 10 bases between. CDR3 nucleotide sequence: TGCGCCAGCAGTGAGGGACGGGGGGGCAATCAGCCCCAGCATTTT. It encodes CASSEGRGGNQPQHF.

This clonotype was seen a handful of times. The V and J genes are TRBV5-8 and TRBJ2-7; 8 bases fit TRBD1. Germline V gene data show CDR1 as SGHTS and CDR2 as YDEGEE. The CDR3 is 15 residues long. The trim removed 4 bases at V and 0 bases at J, leaving 6 bases unmatched. CDR3 sequence: CASSPGQGNSYEQYF. The CDR3 nucleotides read TGTGCCAGCAGCCCCGGACAGGGAAACTCCTACGAGCAGTACTTC.

Turning to this clonotype: This could be a read error, since a much larger clone is one nucleotide away. The chain is built from TRBV6-6 and TRBJ2-6; D tentatively reads TRBD1 or TRBD2 (6 bases each). Germline loops: CDR1 MNHNY, CDR2 SVGAGI (reference sequence). The CDR3 covers 15 residues. DNA of the CDR3: TGTGCCAGCAGCCCCAGGGTCTCGGGGGCCAACGCCCTGACTTTC. It is translated as CASSPRVSGANALTF.

Regarding this clonotype: This may stem from a read error, because a much larger clone lies one nucleotide away. This sequence joins TRBV9 and TRBJ2-6; 8 nucleotides align to TRBD1. This CDR3 has 17 amino acids. Germline assignment: CDR1 SGDLS and CDR2 YYNGEE. The CDR3 bases are TGTGCCAGCAGCCCGCAGGGGGCGGGCTCTGGGGCCAACATCCTGACTTTC. It translates to CASSPQGAGSGANILTF.

This clonotype has at least ten counts. The chain recombines TRBV10-3 with TRBJ1-1; 7 nucleotides match TRBD1. The CDR3 is 16 residues long. The germline gives CDR1 ENHRY, CDR2 SYGVKD. V was pared by 10 bases and J by 5 bases, with 19 bases of the junction left unmatched. For the CDR3, the DNA is TGTGCCAGCAGCCCGAGACAGGGAGGACGAGGAACTGAAGCTTTCTTT. Its protein product is CASSPRQGGRGTEAFF.

This clonotype was detected ten times or more. This chain joins TRBV7-6 and TRBJ1-1, with 9 positions matching TRBD1. The CDR3 runs to 15 residues. Germline values: CDR1 SGHVS, CDR2 FNYEAQ. V was pared by 5 bases and J by 1 base, with 5 bases of the junction left unmatched. CDR3 DNA: TGTGCCAGCAGCCTCCGGACAGGGGCGAACACTGAAGCTTTCTTT. Translated, it gives CASSLRTGANTEAFF.

This clonotype was recorded many times. The rearrangement joins TRBV6-6 to TRBJ2-5; TRBD1 agrees at 8 bases. Trimming took 0 bases from V and 4 from J; bases not matched to a gene: 4. This CDR3 has 15 amino acids. Germline CDR1 is MNHNY and CDR2 is SVGAGI (reference sequence). This CDR3 is CASSYSDRGGETQYF. CDR3 nucleotides: TGTGCCAGCAGTTACTCAGACAGGGGAGGAGAGACCCAGTACTTC.

A word on this clonotype: A read error may be the cause here, since a much bigger clone is one base away. J is TRBJ1-2 and V is TRBV14; the D is unclear. From germline, CDR1 is SGHDN and CDR2 FVKESK. CDR3 length: 12 amino acids. The CDR3 sequence: CATLGSSYGHTF. The DNA for the CDR3 is TGTGCCACCCTAGGATCTTCCTATGGCCACACCTTC.

This clonotype showed up many times. The gene calls are TRBV14 and TRBJ2-5; 9 positions match TRBD1. The CDR3 totals 13 residues. From germline, CDR1 is SGHDN and CDR2 FVKESK. Losses at the gene ends were 4 bases for V and 4 bases for J; bases not matched to a gene: 1. CDR3 sequence (DNA): TGTGCCAGCAGCCCGACAGGGGGAGAGACCCAGTACTTC. It is translated as CASSPTGGETQYF.

This clonotype was detected many times. This chain links TRBV29-1 with TRBJ2-7; 11 bases map to TRBD2. Germline V gene lookup returns CDR1 SQVTM and CDR2 ANQGSEA. With V trimmed by 7 bases and J by 4 bases, 3 bases remained unmatched. The CDR3 is 12 residues long. Here the CDR3 reads CSGRTSGYEQYF. The CDR3 DNA is TGCAGCGGCCGGACTAGCGGGTACGAGCAGTACTTC.

Many counts were recorded for this clonotype. The chain uses TRBV12-3 or TRBV12-4 and TRBJ1-1; D is uncertain. This CDR3 contains 13 residues. Trimming took 5 bases from V and 7 from J, leaving 14 bases between them. CDR3 nucleotides: TGTGCCAGCAGTCCCTCCTCGGGCAATGAAGCTTTCTTT. Protein sequence: CASSPSSGNEAFF.

The chain couples TRBV7-8 to TRBJ2-5; 10 bases line up with TRBD1. V shed 6 bases and J 2 bases; nucleotides not matched to a gene: 6. The CDR3 runs 15 residues. From germline, CDR1 is SGHVS and CDR2 FQNEAQ. DNA for the CDR3: TGTGCCAGCAGAAGACAGGGGGCAAGGCAAGAGACCCAGTACTTC. Its protein is CASRRQGARQETQYF.

The chain combines TRBV9 with TRBJ1-2, with no clear D. Trimming pared 0 bases from V and 4 bases from J, leaving 7 bases between. In germline, CDR1 is SGDLS, CDR2 YYNGEE. CDR3 length: 13 residues. CDR3 loop: CASSVAGVYGYTF. CDR3 DNA: TGTGCCAGCAGCGTAGCGGGCGTCTATGGCTACACCTTC.

This sequence joins TRBV19 and TRBJ1-5; D may be TRBD1 (6 bases). The germline gives CDR1 LNHDA, CDR2 SQIVND (reference sequence). The CDR3 has 14 amino acids. V lost 5 bases, J lost 6 bases, and 14 bases lay in between. CDR3 nucleotide sequence: TGTGCCAGTAGTCCGGGGGCGCAGGGTCAGCCCCAGCATTTT. Translating it yields CASSPGAQGQPQHF.